What follows are 20 T cell receptor beta chains derived from one specimen sequenced in a study of shared clonotypes between healthy human individuals. Libraries were prepared by immunoSEQ multiplex PCR; TCRdb keeps only in-frame clonotypes and omits some of them. The table includes 950,000 to 1,200,000 clones, roughly 80% detected once. Sequenced input: memory CD4+ T cells from PBMCs. The subset is: CD45RA-negative fraction. The receptors stem from a man between 18 and 35 years old in good health. Some clones in this sample may be carry-over from other donors' samples.

V and J are TRBV14 and TRBJ2-7; 7 bases are a match to TRBD2. The CDR3 covers 14 residues. The J segment lost 1 base and the V segment lost 3 bases, leaving 3 bases of the junction unmatched. Germline V lookup: CDR1 SGHDN, CDR2 FVKESK. The CDR3 reads CASSQTSKSYEQYF. The CDR3, as DNA: TGTGCCAGCAGCCAGACTAGCAAGTCCTACGAGCAGTACTTC.

V usage is TRBV28 and J usage is TRBJ2-1, with D uncertain. This CDR3 contains 11 residues. Germline assignment: CDR1 MDHEN and CDR2 SYDVKM. Trimming shortened V by 1 base and J by 10 bases, and 5 bases separated the two germline ends. CDR3 protein: CASSLYQEQFF. The CDR3 DNA sequence: TGTGCCAGCAGTTTATATCAGGAGCAGTTCTTC.

The rearrangement joins TRBV7-9 to TRBJ2-3; D perhaps matches TRBD2 (6 bases). This CDR3 is 15 amino acids long. Germline V CDR1 and CDR2: SEHNR, FQNEAQ (reference sequence). V was shortened by 3 bases and J by 1 base, with 11 bases between the two germline ends. The CDR3 loop is CASSFADYRTDTQYF. The DNA of the CDR3 is TGTGCCAGCAGCTTTGCGGACTATCGCACAGATACGCAGTATTTT.

The CDR3 reads CASSLVNSYTYEQYF. The CDR3 DNA reads TGCGCCAGCAGCTTGGTCAACTCCTACACCTACGAGCAGTACTTC. The chain is built from TRBV5-1 and TRBJ2-7; D not resolved. CDR3 length: 15 residues. The germline gives CDR1 SGHRS, CDR2 YFSETQ. V gave up 0 bases and J gave up 2 bases, with 12 bases separating them.

This clone showed up just a few times. The V gene is TRBV28, the J gene TRBJ1-3; no clear D gene. CDR3 length: 11 amino acids. Per germline, CDR1 MDHEN and CDR2 SYDVKM. The V end lost 5 bases, the J end lost 7 bases, and 6 bases lay between the germline ends. CDR3 sequence: CASSTWNTIYF. As DNA, the CDR3 is TGTGCCAGCAGTACTTGGAACACCATATATTTT.

V gene TRBV5-5 combines with J gene TRBJ2-3; 10 bases are shared with TRBD2. Unmatched junction bases numbered 11, after V lost 0 bases and J lost 4 bases. In germline, CDR1 is SGHKS, CDR2 YYEKEE (reference sequence). The length of the CDR3 is 18 residues. CDR3 residues: CASSLGVLAGKGADTQYF. The CDR3, as DNA: TGTGCCAGCAGCTTGGGAGTACTAGCGGGAAAGGGGGCAGATACGCAGTATTTT.

This clone was counted between two and nine times. The chain employs TRBV5-1 and TRBJ2-3; D might be TRBD2 (6 bases). The germline V gene has CDR1 SGHRS and CDR2 YFSETQ. CDR3 length equals 15 residues. Trimming took 0 bases from V and 4 from J, leaving 12 bases between them. The CDR3 nucleotides read TGCGCCAGCAGCTTGGAGATTGGCGGGGCAGATACGCAGTATTTT. Translating gives CASSLEIGGADTQYF.

The V and J genes are TRBV7-3 and TRBJ2-2, with 9 nucleotides matching TRBD1. The CDR3 is 14 residues long. Germline assignment: CDR1 SGHTA and CDR2 FQGTGA. With V trimmed by 6 bases and J by 11 bases, 10 bases remained unmatched. In nucleotides, the CDR3 is TGTGCCAGCAGTCAAAATACAGGGGGCAGAGAGCTGTTTTTT. Its translation: CASSQNTGGRELFF.

The V call is TRBV18, the J call TRBJ1-5, with D possibly being TRBD1 (6 bases). V was cut by 6 bases and J by 0 bases, with 15 bases left in between. This CDR3 is 16 amino acids long. Germline V gene lookup returns CDR1 KGHSH and CDR2 LQKENI. CDR3 protein: CASSPRQVDSNQPQHF. The CDR3 DNA is TGTGCCAGCTCTCCCAGACAGGTGGATAGCAATCAGCCCCAGCATTTT.

The chain carries TRBV29-1 and TRBJ1-2; the D is unclear. The CDR3 covers 11 residues. Germline V gene sequence: CDR1 SQVTM, CDR2 ANQGSEA. Trimming took off 5 bases at V and 4 bases at J, with 8 bases between the two ends. CDR3 DNA sequence: TGCAGCGTTTTCAGGTCCTATGGCTACACCTTC. As protein: CSVFRSYGYTF. Based on the CDR3 plus reference TRBV29-1 and TRBJ1-2, the full variable domain is SAVISQKPSRDICQRGTSLTIQCQVDSQVTMMFWYRQQPGQSLTLIATANQGSEATYESGFVIDKFPISRPNLTFSTLTVSNMSPEDSSIYLCSVFRSYGYTFGSGTRLTVV.

V is TRBV11-2 and J is TRBJ2-7; D ambiguous. Germline CDR1 and CDR2: SGHAT and FQNNGV. The CDR3 totals 16 residues. Trimming took 1 base from V and 1 from J, leaving 14 bases between them. In DNA, the CDR3 is TGTGCCAGCAGCTTAGTTTCCGGTGGAGATTCCTACGAGCAGTACTTC. Translating it yields CASSLVSGGDSYEQYF.

The chain links TRBV4-2 to TRBJ2-1; D remains unclear. The germline V gene encodes CDR1 LGHNA and CDR2 YNFKEQ. Trimming removed 0 bases from V and 8 bases from J, with 14 bases in between. The CDR3 extends over 15 amino acids. The CDR3 loop reads CASSQEPTSTHEQFF. As DNA, the CDR3 is TGTGCCAGCAGCCAAGAGCCGACAAGTACCCATGAGCAGTTCTTC.

This clone was counted a single time. The rearrangement links TRBV30 to TRBJ2-3; D is perhaps TRBD2 (6 bases). The CDR3 contains 16 residues. V was trimmed by 0 bases and J by 2 bases, leaving 15 bases between them. The germline V gene has CDR1 GTSNPN and CDR2 SVGIG (reference sequence). The CDR3 DNA is TGTGCCTGGAGTGTACTGTCTAGCGCTTCCACAGATACGCAGTATTTT. Its translation is CAWSVLSSASTDTQYF.

The chain links TRBV5-4 to TRBJ1-1; 8 bases fit TRBD1. CDR1 is SGHNT, CDR2 YYREEE, per germline (reference sequence). The CDR3 contains 15 residues. Germline trimming cut 4 bases from V and 5 bases from J; bases unmatched to any gene: 10. The CDR3 loop is CASSPPGRGQTEAFF. CDR3 in DNA: TGTGCCAGCAGCCCACCCGGCAGGGGGCAAACTGAAGCTTTCTTT.

The rearrangement joins TRBV28 to TRBJ1-2; 12 bases match TRBD1. This CDR3 is 16 amino acids long. V was clipped by 6 bases and J by 6 bases; unmatched bases: 11. Germline assignment: CDR1 MDHEN and CDR2 SYDVKM. In nucleotides, the CDR3 is TGTGCCAGCAGCCGCCACACCGGGACAGGGGGCGATGGCTACACCTTC. It specifies CASSRHTGTGGDGYTF.

The table lists this clone with a count of one. The J gene is TRBJ2-5, the V gene TRBV6-5, with D unclear. Germline values: CDR1 MNHEY, CDR2 SVGAGI. Trimming cost V 4 bases and J 4 bases, with 10 bases left between them. CDR3 length: 13 amino acids. CDR3: CASSSPPLETQYF. The CDR3 bases are TGTGCCAGCAGTTCCCCCCCCCTAGAGACCCAGTACTTC.

The chain recombines TRBV6-1 with TRBJ2-7; 10 bases match TRBD2. This CDR3 comprises 14 residues. Germline V CDR1 and CDR2: MNHNS, SASEGT. Unmatched junction bases numbered 4, after V lost 2 bases and J lost 6 bases. The CDR3: CASSELAGVLEQYF. As DNA, the CDR3 is TGTGCCAGCAGTGAACTAGCGGGAGTGCTCGAGCAGTACTTC.

The V and J genes are TRBV7-9 and TRBJ2-2; D is ambiguous. The V end lost 1 base, the J end lost 1 base, and 13 bases lay between the germline ends. Germline-derived CDR1 and CDR2 are SEHNR and FQNEAQ (reference sequence). CDR3 size: 17 residues. Here the CDR3 reads CASSLVPTPENTGELFF. As DNA, the CDR3 is TGTGCCAGCAGCTTAGTCCCCACACCAGAGAACACCGGGGAGCTGTTTTTT.

V gene TRBV28 combines with J gene TRBJ2-3, with D possibly matching TRBD2 (6 bases). V gave up 8 bases and J gave up 2 bases, with 14 bases separating them. Germline V CDR1 and CDR2: MDHEN, SYDVKM. The length of the CDR3 is 14 residues. The CDR3 DNA reads TGTGCCAGCTCTTCGGGGAGGCACACAGATACGCAGTATTTT. Translating gives CASSSGRHTDTQYF.

The CDR3 spells CASSLGGRGGTGELFF. CDR3 nucleotides: TGTGCCAGCAGCTTGGGCGGGAGAGGGGGAACCGGGGAGCTGTTTTTT. The rearrangement uses TRBV5-4 and TRBJ2-2, with D maybe TRBD2 (7 bases). CDR3 length: 16 residues. Trimming stripped 0 bases from V and 5 bases from J, with 14 bases between. The germline gives CDR1 SGHNT, CDR2 YYREEE (reference sequence).